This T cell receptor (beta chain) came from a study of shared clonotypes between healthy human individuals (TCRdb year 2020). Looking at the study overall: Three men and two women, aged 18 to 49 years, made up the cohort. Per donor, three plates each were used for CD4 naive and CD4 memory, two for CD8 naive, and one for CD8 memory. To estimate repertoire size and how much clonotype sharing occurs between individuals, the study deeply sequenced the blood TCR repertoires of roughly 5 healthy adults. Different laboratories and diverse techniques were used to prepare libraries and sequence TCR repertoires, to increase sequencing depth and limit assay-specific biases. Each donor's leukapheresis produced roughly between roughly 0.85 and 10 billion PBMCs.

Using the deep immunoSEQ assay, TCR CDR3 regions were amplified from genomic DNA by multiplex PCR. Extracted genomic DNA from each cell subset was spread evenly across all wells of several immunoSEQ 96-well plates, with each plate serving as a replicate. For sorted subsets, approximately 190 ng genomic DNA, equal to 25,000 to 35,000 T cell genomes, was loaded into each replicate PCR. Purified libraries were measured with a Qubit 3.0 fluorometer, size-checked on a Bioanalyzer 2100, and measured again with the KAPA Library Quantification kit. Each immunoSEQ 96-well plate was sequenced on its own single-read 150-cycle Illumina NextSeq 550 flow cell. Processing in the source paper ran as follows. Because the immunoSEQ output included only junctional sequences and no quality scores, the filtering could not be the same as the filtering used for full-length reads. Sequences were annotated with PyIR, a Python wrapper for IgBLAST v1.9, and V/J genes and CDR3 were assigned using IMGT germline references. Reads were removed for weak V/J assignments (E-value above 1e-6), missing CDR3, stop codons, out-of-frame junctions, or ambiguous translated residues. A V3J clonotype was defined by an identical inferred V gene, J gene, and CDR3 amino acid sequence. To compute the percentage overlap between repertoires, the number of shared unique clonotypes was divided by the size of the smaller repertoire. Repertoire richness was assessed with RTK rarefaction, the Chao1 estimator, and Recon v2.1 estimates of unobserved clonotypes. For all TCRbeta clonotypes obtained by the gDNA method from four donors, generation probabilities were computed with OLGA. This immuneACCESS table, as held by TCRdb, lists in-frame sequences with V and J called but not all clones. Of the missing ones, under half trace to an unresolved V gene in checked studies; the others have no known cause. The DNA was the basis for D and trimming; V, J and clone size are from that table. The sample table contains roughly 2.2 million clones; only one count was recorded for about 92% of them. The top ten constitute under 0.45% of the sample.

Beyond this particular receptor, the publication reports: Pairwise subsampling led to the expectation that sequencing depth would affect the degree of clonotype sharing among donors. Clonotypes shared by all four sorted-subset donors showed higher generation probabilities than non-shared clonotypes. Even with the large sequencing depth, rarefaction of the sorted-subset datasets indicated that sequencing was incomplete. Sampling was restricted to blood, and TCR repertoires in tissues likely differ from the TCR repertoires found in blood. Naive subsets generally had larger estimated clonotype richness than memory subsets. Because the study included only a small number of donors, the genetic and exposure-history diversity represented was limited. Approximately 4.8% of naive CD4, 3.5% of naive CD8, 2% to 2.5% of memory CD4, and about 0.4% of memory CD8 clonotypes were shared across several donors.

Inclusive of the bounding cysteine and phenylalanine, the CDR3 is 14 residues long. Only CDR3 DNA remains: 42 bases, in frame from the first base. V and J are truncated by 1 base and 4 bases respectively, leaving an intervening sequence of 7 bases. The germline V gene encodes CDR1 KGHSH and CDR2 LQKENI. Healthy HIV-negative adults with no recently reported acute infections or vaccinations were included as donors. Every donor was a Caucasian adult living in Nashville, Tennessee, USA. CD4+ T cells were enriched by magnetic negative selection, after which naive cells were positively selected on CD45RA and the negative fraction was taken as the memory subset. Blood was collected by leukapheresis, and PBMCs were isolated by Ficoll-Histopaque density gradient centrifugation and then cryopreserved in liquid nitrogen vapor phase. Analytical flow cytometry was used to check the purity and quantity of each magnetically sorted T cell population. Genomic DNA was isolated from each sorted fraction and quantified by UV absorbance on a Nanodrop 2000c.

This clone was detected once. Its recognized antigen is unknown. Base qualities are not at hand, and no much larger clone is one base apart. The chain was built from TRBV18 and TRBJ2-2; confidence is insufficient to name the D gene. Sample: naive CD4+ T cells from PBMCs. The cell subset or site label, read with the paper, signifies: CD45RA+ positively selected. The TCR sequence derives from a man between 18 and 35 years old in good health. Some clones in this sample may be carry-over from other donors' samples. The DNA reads TGTGCCAGCTCACCACTCAGTGCCACCGGGGAGCTGTTTTTT. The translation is CASSPLSATGELFF.